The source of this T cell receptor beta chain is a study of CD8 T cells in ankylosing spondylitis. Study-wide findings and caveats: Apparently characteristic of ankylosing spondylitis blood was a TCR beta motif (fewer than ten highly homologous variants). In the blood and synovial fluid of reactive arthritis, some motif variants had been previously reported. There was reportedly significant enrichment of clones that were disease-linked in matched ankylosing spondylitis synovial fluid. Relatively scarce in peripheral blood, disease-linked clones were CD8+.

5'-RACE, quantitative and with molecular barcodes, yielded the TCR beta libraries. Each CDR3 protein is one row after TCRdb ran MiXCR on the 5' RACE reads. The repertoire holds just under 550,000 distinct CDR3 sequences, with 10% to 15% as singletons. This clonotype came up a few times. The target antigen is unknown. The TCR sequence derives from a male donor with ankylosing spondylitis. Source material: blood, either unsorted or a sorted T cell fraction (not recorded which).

For the CDR3, the DNA is TGCGCCAGCAGCCAAGCCTGGACAGGGGAAACTTCTGGGGCCAACGTCCTGACTTTC. It codes for CASSQAWTGETSGANVLTF. The V gene is TRBV4-1, the J gene TRBJ2-6; 9 positions agree with TRBD1. Germline V CDR1 and CDR2: MGHRA, YSYEKL. The CDR3 spans 19 residues. J gave up 1 base and V 1 base, and 8 bases lay outside the gene matches.